The text below deals with one T cell receptor beta chain. This clonotype was detected a few times. What this receptor recognizes is not known. No per-base quality is available; no much larger clone lies one base away. The data derive from a study of blood T cells in healthy people across ages (dated by TCRdb to 2013 to 2016). In the study overall: In model experiments, template switching captured about one uniquely barcoded TCR beta cDNA molecule for every two T cells. Age-related changes in TCR beta repertoire diversity were measured in the study by deep sequencing normalized with unique cDNA molecular identifiers. Donors were grouped into four age groups: young (average 16 years), middle-aged (about 38), aged (around 56) and long-lived (around 82). To avoid experimental bias, donors of different ages were randomly spread across the sequencing lanes. The study analyzed two additional independent replicas of 1 million unique cDNA reads from the same blood draw for two donors, one aged 18 to 30 and one aged 80 or older.

The 40 or so donors, aged roughly 6 to 95 years, were systemically healthy Caucasian individuals from Russia. Each donor gave approximately 9.3 milliliters of peripheral blood, collected into EDTA-treated Vacutainer tubes. Ficoll-Paque density-gradient centrifugation was used to isolate PBMCs, with at least 7 million per sample. Trizol reagent was used to extract total RNA from PBMCs, with at least 5.5 micrograms per sample. For every donor, flow cytometry on a PBMC aliquot measured the percentage of naive CD45RAhigh/CD27high T cells. Libraries were prepared through 5' RACE. These reads were obtained on an Illumina HiSeq 2500. A second PCR of about 7 to 12 cycles was performed with a sample-barcoded 5' primer and a J-beta primer mix. A unique molecular identifier was introduced onto each TCR beta cDNA molecule by a template-switch 5' adaptor carrying 12 random nucleotides. Each sample yielded at least 2.5 million CDR3-containing paired-end reads. First-strand cDNA was synthesized from all RNA with the Mint cDNA synthesis kit, primed by a TRBC-specific oligonucleotide. Following uracil-DNA glycosylase treatment, all cDNA underwent a first 18-cycle PCR with the universal primers M1SS and BC2_uni_R. As for the original processing: Each sample was normalized by randomly selecting 1 million high-quality reads, each carrying a distinct molecular identifier. Instead of being binned into consensus sequences, reads that shared molecular identifiers were thrown out. MiTCR, with a Q25 quality threshold and the strictest error-elimination algorithm, was used for CDR3 identification, clonotype clustering and error correction. A nonparametric unseen species model with Euler transformation was used to estimate lower-bound total TCR beta diversity. TCRdb passed the public sequencing reads through fastp at Q25 and MiXCR, retaining productive beta sequences. Each CDR3 protein appears once, grouped with its most common genes and DNA. TCRdb, not the authors, supplied the V and J calls. This sample lists some 320,000 distinct CDR3 sequences; 27% were detected once. Roughly 30% of the sample is in the top ten clones.

Results and caveats for the whole study, not just this receptor: Estimates of total diversity based on one million sequenced T cells were regarded as lower bounds and as underestimates. Conclusive comparison of naive and antigen-experienced compartments was prevented by the profiling of bulk unsorted PBMCs. There was a strong correlation between observed TCR beta diversity and the percentage of naive T cells measured by flow cytometry. Because donor CMV infection status was unknown, age-related changes in expanded clonotypes were potentially confounded. Compared with the aged group, more naive CD4+ T cells, fewer expanded clones and increased TCR diversity were shown by the long-lived group, suggesting age selection. As age increased, observed TCR beta diversity per million T cells dropped in a roughly linear way, and a significant reduction was already evident by age around 41.

This clonotype originated in a woman in her 70s in good health. The sequencing sample was made of blood.

The CDR3 reads CAISEGGVVTEAFF. In nucleotides, the sequence is TGTGCCATCAGTGAGGGGGGTGTGGTCACTGAAGCTTTCTTT. The rearrangement combines TRBV10-3 with TRBJ1-1; the best D guess is TRBD1, with 5 bases matching. From the germline V gene, CDR1 is ENHRY and CDR2 is SYGVKD. V sheds 2 bases and J sheds 4 bases, leaving 11 bases between their ends. The CDR3 measures 14 amino acids from cysteine to phenylalanine. Only the CDR3 DNA is retained, 42 bases long and in frame from the first base.